This T cell receptor beta chain was sequenced in a study of a mutant IDH1 vaccine in newly diagnosed glioma. This CDR3 region has 14 residues. V was pared by 1 base and J by 0 bases, with 7 bases between. The germline V gene encodes CDR1 LGHNA and CDR2 YSLEER. Indicated time point: week 35, safety follow-up. A 20-mer mutant IDH1 peptide at 300 ug was injected subcutaneously with topical imiquimod. Vaccination of patients was performed eight times, in weeks 1, 3, 5, 7, 11, 15, 19 and 23. The sample holds one count of this clone. The antigen is undetermined. Method: immunoSEQ multiplex PCR; TCRdb's copy keeps in-frame clones and lacks some. The data show 30,000 or so clones, with approximately 80% seen just once and 7.1% held by the top ten.

The sequenced sample was PBMCs, obtained from a glioma patient whose treatment included an IDH1 peptide vaccine. The TCR originated in a woman aged 18-30 years with glioma. This chain joins TRBV4-3 and TRBJ2-7; the D is unclear. The CDR3 loop is CASSQVDGSYEQYF. The CDR3 region has the DNA TGCGCCAGCAGCCAAGTGGATGGCTCCTACGAGCAGTACTTC.